These 10 T cell receptor beta chains came from one sample sequenced in a study of blood T cell repertoires in COVID-19. TCRdb keeps only in-frame clones here, not all; method: immunoSEQ multiplex PCR. The sample records about 160,000 clones, roughly 77% being singletons. Sequencing used peripheral blood. The receptors were sampled from a human donor in a cohort sampled during active COVID-19.

The chain uses TRBV19 and TRBJ1-6; D unresolved. The ends were cut back, 3 bases at V and 0 bases at J, with 6 bases in the middle. The CDR3 has 15 residues. Germline loops: CDR1 LNHDA, CDR2 SQIVND (reference sequence). CDR3 region: CASSMESSYNSPLHF. The CDR3 DNA follows: TGTGCCAGTAGTATGGAGAGCTCCTATAATTCACCCCTCCACTTT.

The chain has TRBV19 and TRBJ1-2; D gene unclear. The CDR3 loop spans 13 amino acids. V was pared by 3 bases and J by 3 bases, with 8 bases between. Per the germline V gene, CDR1 is LNHDA and CDR2 is SQIVND (reference sequence). This CDR3 is CASSMQTDYGYTF. The CDR3 bases are TGTGCCAGTAGTATGCAAACTGACTATGGCTACACCTTC.

The chain uses TRBV10-1 and TRBJ1-1; possibly TRBD1 for D (5 bases). Per the germline V gene, CDR1 is WNHNN and CDR2 is SYGVQD (reference sequence). Deletions cut 2 bases from V and 4 bases from J, with 8 bases between. The CDR3 is made up of 13 amino acids. DNA for the CDR3: TGCGCCAGCAGTGAGCAGGGCGGCACTGAAGCTTTCTTT. This codes for CASSEQGGTEAFF.

This clone has just a few counts. The V and J genes are TRBV9 and TRBJ1-1, with a possible D match to TRBD1 (6 bases). The V end was cut by 4 bases, the J end by 8 bases, with 15 bases between. Per germline, CDR1 SGDLS and CDR2 YYNGEE. The CDR3 extends over 13 amino acids. CDR3 nucleotides: TGTGCCAGCAGCCCGGAGTTGGGGACAGAAGCTTTCTTT. It specifies CASSPELGTEAFF.

The chain recombines TRBV5-4 with TRBJ2-5; TRBD1 is a possible D gene (6 bases). The germline V gene encodes CDR1 SGHNT and CDR2 YYREEE (reference sequence). V dropped 4 bases and J dropped 1 base, with 14 bases sitting between them. This CDR3 is 15 amino acids long. The CDR3 here is CASSVRQELQETQYF. The CDR3 region has the DNA TGTGCCAGCAGCGTCCGACAGGAGCTCCAAGAGACCCAGTACTTC.

V and J are TRBV4-3 and TRBJ1-6; the D gene is possibly TRBD1 (5 bases). Looked up from germline, CDR1 is LGHNA and CDR2 is YSLEER. CDR3 length equals 17 residues. V was cut by 0 bases and J by 7 bases, with 16 bases left in between. Written as DNA, the CDR3 is TGCGCCAGCAGCCAAGAACTGTCCCGGGGGATGAATTCACCCCTCCACTTT. Translation gives CASSQELSRGMNSPLHF.

This rearrangement joins TRBV11-3 to TRBJ2-5; TRBD1 matches 8 bases. The CDR3 totals 15 residues. V shed 4 bases and J 0 bases; nucleotides not matched to a gene: 4. In germline, CDR1 is SGHNT, CDR2 YENEEA. The CDR3 reads CASSSGQENQETQYF. The DNA for the CDR3 is TGTGCCAGCAGCTCGGGACAGGAAAACCAAGAGACCCAGTACTTC.

J is TRBJ2-1 and V is TRBV7-2; 11 bases match TRBD2. V trimming: 4 bases; J trimming: 5 bases; junction bases outside the gene matches: 7. This CDR3 comprises 16 residues. Germline values: CDR1 SGHTA, CDR2 FQGNSA. CDR3 region: CASSSTPSGGHNEQFF. The CDR3 nucleotides are TGTGCCAGCAGCTCGACCCCTAGCGGGGGGCACAATGAGCAGTTCTTC.

The V and J genes are TRBV18 and TRBJ1-1; the match to TRBD1 covers 8 bases. The CDR3 has 11 amino acids. Losses at the gene ends were 6 bases for V and 12 bases for J; bases not matched to a gene: 6. CDR1 and CDR2 (germline): KGHSH, LQKENI. As DNA, the CDR3 is TGTGCCAGCTCGCTGGACAGGGAAACTTTCTTT. Protein product: CASSLDRETFF.

This clone was picked up a small number of times. The V call is TRBV18, the J call TRBJ2-1; perhaps TRBD2 as D (6 bases). Trimming stripped 3 bases from V and 6 bases from J, with 12 bases between. This CDR3 is 14 amino acids long. Per the germline V gene, CDR1 is KGHSH and CDR2 is LQKENI. The CDR3 sequence: CASSPFGSRNEQFF. CDR3 coding DNA: TGTGCCAGCTCACCCTTCGGGAGTCGCAATGAGCAGTTCTTC.